This record concerns one T cell receptor beta chain sequence. What it binds is not known. These data belong to a study of cytomegalovirus exposure and HLA in healthy donors. Study results and limitations: An ancestry cluster, one associated with Asian ancestry, reportedly showed fewer N-insertions than the roughly 610-donor mean in a later analysis. According to the study, roughly 160 TCR beta chains were cytomegalovirus-associated. Later analysis revealed greater clonal expansion in HLA-associated TCR beta chains than in equally common others.

This CDR3 is built from 14 residues. Germline loops: CDR1 SNHLY, CDR2 FYNNEI. Trimming took 3 bases from V and 4 from J, leaving 10 bases between them. The study ran its PCR with 60 Vbeta and 13 Jbeta primers. Clones were sequenced by immunoSEQ multiplex PCR, and TCRdb holds only the in-frame ones, with some missing. The table lists around 140,000 clones, roughly 80% of them singletons, with roughly 2.9% in the top ten. The chain uses TRBV2 and TRBJ1-3; no reliable D call. Sequenced: PBMCs. This receptor was identified in a female donor in good health and CMV-seronegative. CDR3 sequence reads: CASSDFLSGNTIYF. CDR3 nucleotide sequence: TGTGCCAGCAGTGATTTTTTATCCGGAAACACCATATATTTT.